This record covers a single T cell receptor (beta chain). Antigen unknown. This sample was taken from a study of T cells in Graves' hyperthyroidism and ophthalmopathy. General study points: Clonotypes that were expanded in thyroid above 0.001 mostly appeared in blood too. Ophthalmopathy onset followed model prediction by a median roughly 6.5 months.

For Graves' hyperthyroidism to be stable, ophthalmopathy could not progress within 18 months. Patients aged 18 to 65 had newly diagnosed hyperthyroidism lasting under 2 months. This CDR3 has 12 amino acids. V was cut by 8 bases and J by 4 bases, with 14 bases left in between. Germline lookup yields CDR1 SQVTM and CDR2 ANQGSEA. RNA transcripts served as the template for amplifying TCR beta CDR3 regions. The TCR CDR3 was amplified in a first-round RT-PCR using the HTBI primer set. TCRdb reprocessed the multiplex PCR reads with MiXCR, giving one entry per CDR3 protein. This table has about 840,000 distinct CDR3 sequences, approximately 40% appearing once.

The genes are TRBV29-1 and TRBJ1-1; possibly TRBD1 for D (6 bases). Sequencing was performed on blood. The sequence was collected from a man in his late teens or twenties with Graves' hyperthyroidism. The CDR3 DNA follows: TGCAGCATCCTAGGGGGGAGCACTGAAGCTTTCTTT. Protein sequence: CSILGGSTEAFF. Filled out from reference TRBV29-1 and TRBJ1-1, the complete variable domain reads SAVISQKPSRDICQRGTSLTIQCQVDSQVTMMFWYRQQPGQSLTLIATANQGSEATYESGFVIDKFPISRPNLTFSTLTVSNMSPEDSSIYLCSILGGSTEAFFGQGTRLTVV.